Presented here are 7 T cell receptor beta chains from one specimen sequenced in a study of T cells after yellow fever vaccination. TCRdb processed the 5' RACE reads anew with MiXCR; each CDR3 protein has one entry. The data hold around 230,000 distinct CDR3 sequences, with 6% to 8% observed a single time. The sequencing used CD4+ T cells sorted from PBMCs, collected on the day of the yellow fever booster vaccination. These receptors were collected from a man aged 30-40 years who received the YFV17D yellow fever vaccine.

This clonotype was recorded a few times. The genes are TRBV19 and TRBJ2-1; either TRBD1 or TRBD2 may supply D (6 bases each). Trimming took 7 bases from V and 3 from J, leaving 16 bases between them. This CDR3 comprises 15 residues. Germline V CDR1 and CDR2: LNHDA, SQIVND (reference sequence). The CDR3 reads CASMERRGVYNEQFF. For the CDR3, the DNA is TGTGCCAGTATGGAGCGGAGGGGGGTCTACAATGAGCAGTTCTTC.

V usage is TRBV20-1 and J usage is TRBJ2-2; TRBD2 matches at 9 bases. Germline CDR1 and CDR2: DFQATT and SNEGSKA (reference sequence). With 5 bases clipped from V and 6 bases from J, the junction kept 10 bases outside the gene matches. The CDR3 has 15 amino acids. The CDR3 reads CSAVPSGKASGELFF. The DNA of the CDR3 is TGCAGTGCTGTACCTAGCGGGAAGGCCTCCGGGGAGCTGTTTTTT.

The chain has TRBV10-3 and TRBJ1-2; D gene ambiguous. The CDR3 is made up of 15 amino acids. V lost 0 bases and J 2 bases, leaving 10 bases between the germline ends. The germline gives CDR1 ENHRY, CDR2 SYGVKD. CDR3 DNA: TGTGCCATCAGTGAGTCTTATTCCAACAACTATGGCTACACCTTC. It is translated as CAISESYSNNYGYTF.

The rearrangement joins TRBV7-2 to TRBJ2-7; the match to TRBD2 covers 7 bases. CDR1 and CDR2 (germline): SGHTA, FQGNSA. The CDR3 is made up of 16 amino acids. J gave up 4 bases and V 2 bases, and 11 bases lay outside the gene matches. The CDR3 loop reads CASSLRFRGRLYEQYF. The CDR3 DNA is TGTGCCAGCAGCTTAAGGTTCCGCGGGAGATTATACGAGCAGTACTTC.

V usage is TRBV24-1 and J usage is TRBJ2-1, with TRBD2 identical over 14 bases. This CDR3 has 18 residues. CDR1 and CDR2 (germline): KGHDR, SFDVKD. The V gene end was trimmed by 2 bases and the J gene end by 4 bases; junction bases not matched to a gene: 6. The CDR3 coding sequence is TGTGCCACCAGTGATTCAGGGACTAGCGGGAGAGGTTACAATGAGCAGTTCTTC. It translates to CATSDSGTSGRGYNEQFF.

This clonotype was counted between two and nine times. The chain combines TRBV20-1 with TRBJ1-6; D possibly corresponds to TRBD1 (5 bases). CDR1 is DFQATT and CDR2 is SNEGSKA in the germline V gene (reference sequence). Trimming took 3 bases from V and 7 from J, leaving 10 bases between them. The CDR3 is made up of 13 amino acids. Here the CDR3 reads CSASGGGNSPLHF. CDR3 DNA: TGCAGTGCTAGCGGGGGAGGGAATTCACCCCTCCACTTT.

This clonotype was counted ten times or more. V gene TRBV4-3 combines with J gene TRBJ2-3; D is perhaps TRBD2 (6 bases). The CDR3 loop spans 14 amino acids. The germline V gene encodes CDR1 LGHNA and CDR2 YSLEER. The V and J ends lost 3 bases and 6 bases respectively, with 13 bases between them. CDR3 sequence (DNA): TGCGCCAGCAGCCAGATGGGGGGTCCGGATACGCAGTATTTT. Translating it yields CASSQMGGPDTQYF.